Listed below are T cell receptor beta chains from one sample, sequenced in a study of vaccination effects on CD4 cells after COVID-19. No antigen has been identified for these receptors. Method: immunoSEQ multiplex PCR; TCRdb's copy keeps in-frame clones and lacks some. The table lists tens of thousands of clones, approximately 76% of them singletons, with around 2.8% in the top ten. Source: CD4+ T cells from PBMCs cultured with HCoV-NL63 spike peptides, taken before COVID-19 vaccination. These receptors came from a human donor who received a COVID-19 vaccine. Each CDR3 is given without its conserved first and last residue.

>TRBJ2-6|TRBV7-9
ASTSRGTGANVLT
>TRBJ1-1|TRBV25-1
ASSERHTEAF
>TRBJ1-1|TRBV5-1
ASSTRENTEAF
>TRBJ1-5|TRBV19
ASTLGQARSNQPQH
>TRBJ2-6|TRBV7-3
ASSSPLGGANVLT
>TRBJ1-2|TRBV19
ASSIWGALLNYGYT
>TRBJ1-5|TRBV6-2/TRBV6-3
ASSYYRQNNNQPQH
>TRBJ2-1|TRBV7-2
ASSVSSSGRRRSYNEQF
>TRBJ1-1|TRBV12-3/TRBV12-4
ASNWDGNTEAF
>TRBJ2-1|TRBV2
ASRRQGAYNEQF
>TRBJ1-2|TRBV7-9
ASNQGSNYGYT
>TRBJ1-2|TRBV24-1
ATSDSQGDYGYT
>TRBJ1-1|TRBV5-1
ASSLGPPGGGLTEAF
>TRBJ2-3|TRBV5-1
ASSVIVGTDTQY
>TRBJ2-2|TRBV5-1
ASSLLQGASTGELF
>TRBJ1-1|TRBV5-1
ASSFRGEHTEAF
>TRBJ1-6|TRBV5-5
ASSWGQGDYSPLH
>TRBJ1-2|TRBV9
ASTLNPGGSYGYT
>TRBJ1-1|TRBV5-1
ASSLAGETEAF
>TRBJ1-3|TRBV6-5
ASSYGARSTIY
>TRBJ1-5|TRBV27
ASRHGTGGNQPQH
>TRBJ1-4|TRBV6-5
ASSYLQGLGGEKLF
>TRBJ1-2|TRBV6-5
ASIIGRGYGYT
>TRBJ2-5|TRBV2
ASTMDRGQETQY
>TRBJ1-2|TRBV5-4
ASSLPGNYGYT
>TRBJ1-2|TRBV15
ATSRARSLNYGYT
>TRBJ2-3|TRBV2
ASSVVRGSDTQY
>TRBJ2-3|TRBV20-1
SAPTYDTQY
>TRBJ2-6|TRBV7-9
ASSFLGPTTGANVLT
>TRBJ1-4|TRBV5-1
ASRFSTNEKLF
>TRBJ2-2|TRBV24-1
AIAGTPNTGELF
>TRBJ1-2|TRBV10-2
ASRETGGDGYT
>TRBJ2-3|TRBV5-1
ASSLTSGGAPWDTQY
>TRBJ2-1|TRBV18
ASSPRIAGPLSYNEQF
>TRBJ1-1|TRBV7-8
ASSLLQGRNTEAF
>TRBJ1-5|TRBV30
AWNGGAGAQH
>TRBJ2-1|TRBV10-1
ASSDQGGEQF
>TRBJ1-1|TRBV7-8
ASSWGPNTEAF
>TRBJ1-2|TRBV4-1
ASSQGHLLNYGYT
>TRBJ1-5|TRBV6-5
ASSYSGQGNQPQH
>TRBJ1-5|TRBV21-1
ASNLTSNQPQH
>TRBJ1-1|TRBV2
ASSERGQGNTEAF
>TRBJ1-5|TRBV28
ASNEYYNSNQPQH
>TRBJ1-1|TRBV6-5
ASSSGGLGTEAF
>TRBJ1-2|TRBV29-1
SVGTSSGYGYT
>TRBJ1-5|TRBV6-5
ASSLDRRNQPQH
>TRBJ2-3|TRBV25-1
ASSNPTGADTQY
>TRBJ1-1|TRBV2
ASRGDGGLMGTEAF
>TRBJ1-1|TRBV29-1
SVVIGTPNTEAF
>TRBJ1-6|TRBV30
AWSVGSSYNSPLH
>TRBJ2-5|TRBV6-2/TRBV6-3
ASSYTGTGSETQY
>TRBJ2-5|TRBV7-7
ASKPSVGGTQY
>TRBJ2-2|TRBV30
AWSWGVNTGELF
>TRBJ2-3|TRBV5-8
ASSSGRISTDTQY
>TRBJ2-3|TRBV5-1
ASSLGGGVTDTQY
>TRBJ2-1|TRBV3-1/TRBV3-2
ASSPRQGRDEQF
>TRBJ2-2|TRBV6-1
AGRDREIAGELF